The source of this T cell receptor beta chain is a study of cytomegalovirus exposure and HLA in healthy donors. The table lists this clone with a few counts. Its antigen is not known. Study-wide points: The later analysis indicated that the majority of CMV-associated TCR beta chains appeared HLA-restricted. What was likely a sequencing artifact was a cluster of highly shared sequence variants. In a later analysis, at a false discovery rate of 0.05, roughly 17,000 TCR beta sequences were associated with HLA alleles.

V lost 5 bases to trimming and J lost 4 bases, with 21 bases between them. This CDR3 region has 16 residues. Looked up from germline, CDR1 is SGHRS and CDR2 is YFSETQ. Primers for the PCR totalled 60 Vbeta and 13 Jbeta. Clones were read by immunoSEQ multiplex PCR, and TCRdb kept only the in-frame ones, dropping some. The sample shows about 60,000 clones, around 77% of them seen only once. This sequence joins TRBV5-1 and TRBJ1-2; TRBD1 might be the D (6 bases). The TCR comes from a woman aged 40 to 50 in good health and CMV-seropositive. Sequenced: PBMCs. CDR3 coding DNA: TGCGCCAGCAGTCCAAGGGGGACCAGGGACGTCTATGGCTACACCTTC. Encoded protein: CASSPRGTRDVYGYTF. The whole variable domain, remainder taken from reference TRBV5-1 and TRBJ1-2, is KAGVTQTPRYLIKTRGQQVTLSCSPISGHRSVSWYQQTPGQGLQFLFEYFSETQRNKGNFPGRFSGRQFSNSRSEMNVSTLELGDSALYLCASSPRGTRDVYGYTFGSGTRLTVV.